This T cell receptor (beta chain) was recorded in a study of blood T cell repertoires in COVID-19. Study-wide context: Whether acute or convalescent, the COVID-19 samples came from the United States, Italy and Spain. The cDNA or gDNA used as material had been derived from T cells, B-cell-depleted T cells, or PBMCs.

TCRdb's copy holds only in-frame clones and misses some; the assay was immunoSEQ multiplex PCR. The sample has 80,000 to 95,000 clones, over 75% seen once. Germline V gives CDR1 MGHRA, CDR2 YSYEKL. The CDR3 runs to 16 residues. Germline trimming cut 4 bases from V and 5 bases from J; bases unmatched to any gene: 11. The chain links TRBV4-1 to TRBJ2-5; TRBD2 agrees at 9 bases. The sequencing sample was made of peripheral blood. This TCR was recovered from a woman between 65 and 79 years old with acute or convalescent COVID-19. The CDR3 DNA reads as TGCGCCAGCAGCCTTAGCGGGGGAGCAAGTGGGGAGACCCAGTACTTC. Its protein is CASSLSGGASGETQYF.